This T cell receptor beta chain was obtained from a study of response to subunit inactivated influenza vaccine. General study findings and limits: New T cells are recruited in small numbers by each seasonal influenza vaccination, according to the authors' suggestion.

TCRdb reanalysed the RT-PCR reads using MiXCR and keeps one entry per CDR3 protein. Altogether fewer than 600,000 distinct CDR3 sequences are present, under 8.5% being singletons, with the ten largest covering around 13%. CDR3 size: 12 residues. With 6 bases removed from V and 5 bases from J, the gap between germline ends came to 12 bases. Per germline, CDR1 DFQATT and CDR2 SNEGSKA (reference sequence). This clonotype was counted many times. What it binds is unknown. This specimen was PBMCs from blood, taken around 25 months after vaccination. V is TRBV20-1 and J is TRBJ2-3; D is unclear. This TCR was recovered from a man between 50 and 69 years old who received an inactivated influenza vaccine. CDR3 amino acids: CSAHDHRDTQYF. CDR3 sequence (DNA): TGCAGTGCACACGACCACAGAGATACGCAGTATTTT.